The 21 T cell receptor beta chains reported below all come from one sample, sequenced in a study of sequential checkpoint blockade in melanoma. Stated treatment: randomized to nivolumab then ipilimumab (arm A) or the reverse (arm B). Assay: immunoSEQ multiplex PCR; the TCRdb copy retains only in-frame clones and omits some. The table records just over 9,000 clones, around 66% of them present only once. Sequenced here: CD8+ T cells sorted from blood (inferred from file names), sampled from a patient given nivolumab and ipilimumab in sequence. The source of these receptors is a human donor with melanoma.

The chain combines TRBV6-5 with TRBJ1-1, with 8 nucleotides matching TRBD1. Germline V gene sequence: CDR1 MNHEY, CDR2 SVGAGI. V was clipped by 6 bases and J by 1 base; unmatched bases: 4. The length of the CDR3 is 14 residues. CDR3 nucleotide sequence: TGTGCCAGCAGCCCCGGGACAGGGAACACTGAAGCTTTCTTT. Encoded protein: CASSPGTGNTEAFF.

This rearrangement joins TRBV10-2 to TRBJ2-7; D is unclear. The length of the CDR3 is 14 residues. Trimming took 2 bases from V and 4 from J, leaving 12 bases between them. The germline CDR1 and CDR2 sequences are WSHSY and SAAADI. Here the CDR3 reads CASSEPASRYEQYF. The DNA of the CDR3 is TGCGCCAGCAGTGAGCCAGCTAGTCGATACGAGCAGTACTTC.

J is TRBJ2-1 and V is TRBV4-1; 8 nucleotides match TRBD2. The CDR3 has 16 amino acids. Germline V lookup: CDR1 MGHRA, CDR2 YSYEKL. With 2 bases clipped from V and 9 bases from J, the junction kept 12 bases outside the gene matches. CDR3 amino acids: CASSQNFAGGFTEQFF. In DNA, the CDR3 is TGCGCCAGCAGCCAAAACTTCGCGGGAGGCTTCACTGAGCAGTTCTTC.

The chain links TRBV30 to TRBJ2-1, with TRBD2 matching over 11 bases. Germline trimming cut 7 bases from V and 7 bases from J; bases unmatched to any gene: 9. Germline V gene sequence: CDR1 GTSNPN, CDR2 SVGIG (reference sequence). The CDR3 extends over 14 amino acids. The CDR3 is CASPLAGDRNEQFF. The CDR3 nucleotides read TGTGCCTCCCCACTAGCGGGAGATCGGAATGAGCAGTTCTTC.

The rearrangement links TRBV28 to TRBJ2-7; TRBD1 aligns across 7 bases. The V gene's germline CDR1 is MDHEN and CDR2 SYDVKM. This CDR3 contains 14 residues. J gave up 6 bases and V 5 bases, and 10 bases lay outside the gene matches. CDR3 in amino acids: CASSVEGGSTEQYF. CDR3 DNA sequence: TGTGCCAGCAGTGTCGAAGGGGGCTCTACCGAGCAGTACTTC.

This clone occurred a few times. This chain links TRBV11-1 with TRBJ2-1, with 14 positions matching TRBD2. The J segment lost 0 bases and the V segment lost 5 bases, leaving 6 bases of the junction unmatched. The CDR3 is 18 amino acids. Germline V CDR1 and CDR2: SGHAT, FQDESV (reference sequence). The CDR3 DNA follows: TGTGCCAGCAGCCGGGGACTAGCGGGAGAGAGCTCCTACAATGAGCAGTTCTTC. Translated, it gives CASSRGLAGESSYNEQFF.

The V call is TRBV28, the J call TRBJ2-5; the match to TRBD2 covers 8 bases. The J call is uncertain, as TRBJ2-7 better fits the DNA end. Germline V gene data show CDR1 as MDHEN and CDR2 as SYDVKM. The CDR3 contains 15 residues. CDR3 sequence (DNA): TGTGCCAGCAGTTCATCACTAGCGGCTCCCTACGAGCAGTACTTC. Translated, it gives CASSSSLAAPYEQYF.

This clone appeared a few times. The chain links TRBV5-1 to TRBJ1-3, with 7 bases identical to TRBD1. Germline V gene data show CDR1 as SGHRS and CDR2 as YFSETQ. Losses at the gene ends were 2 bases for V and 2 bases for J; bases not matched to a gene: 7. This CDR3 is 16 amino acids long. The CDR3 loop reads CASSFGTVDAGNTIYF. CDR3 DNA sequence: TGCGCCAGCAGCTTTGGGACAGTCGACGCTGGAAACACCATATATTTT.

The chain links TRBV19 to TRBJ2-6; TRBD1 might be the D (6 bases). Germline CDR1 LNHDA, CDR2 SQIVND (reference sequence). V dropped 1 base and J dropped 0 bases, with 10 bases sitting between them. The CDR3 consists of 17 residues. The CDR3 sequence is CASSIGDTLSGANVLTF. CDR3 in DNA: TGTGCCAGTAGTATAGGGGACACCCTCTCTGGGGCCAACGTCCTGACTTTC.

The chain has TRBV7-8 and TRBJ2-7; D remains ambiguous. Germline loops: CDR1 SGHVS, CDR2 FQNEAQ. The CDR3 consists of 13 residues. Trimming left V 5 bases short and J 0 bases short, with 8 bases between. This chain's CDR3 is CASSLDSSYEQYF. In DNA form, the CDR3 reads TGTGCCAGCAGCCTCGACTCCTCCTACGAGCAGTACTTC.

The chain is built from TRBV6-1 and TRBJ1-2; 7 positions match TRBD1. Looked up from germline, CDR1 is MNHNS and CDR2 is SASEGT. This CDR3 is built from 15 residues. The J segment lost 0 bases and the V segment lost 6 bases, leaving 7 bases of the junction unmatched. The CDR3 bases are TGTGCCAGCAGGCCAAACAGGGGATCTAACTATGGCTACACCTTC. Amino acids: CASRPNRGSNYGYTF.

The V and J genes are TRBV9 and TRBJ2-5; 8 bases agree with TRBD1. The end of the DNA fits TRBJ2-7 better, so the J call may be wrong. This CDR3 is 17 amino acids long. Looked up from germline, CDR1 is SGDLS and CDR2 is YYNGEE. The CDR3 region has the DNA TGTGCCAGCAGCGTAAGTGAAGCGGCAGGGGGCCGGGGCGAGCAGTACTTC. This codes for CASSVSEAAGGRGEQYF.

The chain combines TRBV7-2 with TRBJ2-7; 9 bases fit TRBD2. Per the germline V gene, CDR1 is SGHTA and CDR2 is FQGNSA. Unmatched junction bases numbered 6, after V lost 5 bases and J lost 1 base. The CDR3 sequence is 15 residues long. The CDR3 region has the DNA TGTGCCAGCAGCCCGGCGGGGGGGAGTTCCTACGAGCAGTACTTC. This codes for CASSPAGGSSYEQYF.

V and J are TRBV2 and TRBJ2-7, with 9 bases matching TRBD1. The J segment lost 2 bases and the V segment lost 5 bases, leaving 1 base of the junction unmatched. The V gene's germline CDR1 is SNHLY and CDR2 FYNNEI. The CDR3 has 13 amino acids. The CDR3 coding sequence is TGTGCCAGCAGTAGGACAGGGGCCTACGAGCAGTACTTC. Protein sequence: CASSRTGAYEQYF.

The chain recombines TRBV29-1 with TRBJ2-3; D unclear. Germline CDR1 reads SQVTM; CDR2 reads ANQGSEA. CDR3 length equals 13 residues. V gave up 6 bases and J gave up 12 bases, with 22 bases separating them. For the CDR3, the DNA is TGCAGCGTCCCCGAAGGAGTACCTCAAGGCCAGTATTTT. This gives the protein CSVPEGVPQGQYF.

This sequence joins TRBV30 and TRBJ2-1; TRBD2 is a possible D gene (6 bases). CDR3 size: 14 residues. Trimming took 4 bases from V and 0 from J, leaving 10 bases between them. Germline V lookup: CDR1 GTSNPN, CDR2 SVGIG (reference sequence). In DNA form, the CDR3 reads TGTGCCTGGATCGGGAGCAGCTCCTACAATGAGCAGTTCTTC. Protein: CAWIGSSSYNEQFF.

The CDR3 spells CASRGGRGNEQFF. CDR3 DNA sequence: TGTGCCAGCAGAGGCGGCAGGGGCAATGAGCAGTTCTTC. This chain uses TRBV6-6 with TRBJ2-1, with D possibly TRBD1 on 6 matching bases. CDR1 and CDR2 (germline): MNHNY, SVGAGI (reference sequence). CDR3 length: 13 amino acids. Trimming removed 6 bases at V and 6 bases at J, with 12 bases between.

A note on this clone: Other DNA sequences of this sample code for an identical CDR3. The V gene is TRBV7-9, the J gene TRBJ1-6; 10 bases fit TRBD1. The CDR3 consists of 16 residues. Germline V CDR1 and CDR2: SEHNR, FQNEAQ (reference sequence). The junction had 6 bases not matched to a gene; V was cut back by 1 base and J by 9 bases. The chain's CDR3 is CASSLGRTGGGSPLHF. DNA of the CDR3: TGTGCCAGCAGCTTAGGGCGGACAGGGGGGGGTTCACCCCTCCACTTT.

The V and J genes are TRBV7-2 and TRBJ2-7, with 9 bases identical to TRBD2. This CDR3 comprises 14 residues. The germline gives CDR1 SGHTA, CDR2 FQGNSA. V dropped 3 bases and J dropped 6; count of bases not matched to a gene: 6. CDR3 sequence reads: CASSFSAGGAEQYF. CDR3 nucleotides: TGTGCCAGCAGCTTCTCAGCGGGAGGAGCCGAGCAGTACTTC.

This chain links TRBV19 with TRBJ2-7; 9 bases line up with TRBD2. V shed 3 bases, J shed 5 bases, and the junction held 8 bases outside the gene matches. The CDR3 totals 15 residues. Germline V gene data show CDR1 as LNHDA and CDR2 as SQIVND (reference sequence). CDR3 sequence reads: CASSMRGGAYHEQYF. In nucleotides, the CDR3 is TGTGCCAGTAGTATGCGGGGGGGCGCCTACCACGAGCAGTACTTC.

This chain connects TRBV10-1 to TRBJ1-2; D unclear. Germline V gene sequence: CDR1 WNHNN, CDR2 SYGVQD (reference sequence). CDR3 length: 13 amino acids. Trimming shortened V by 8 bases and J by 4 bases, and 14 bases separated the two germline ends. The CDR3 protein is CASAFEPGYGYTF. The CDR3, as DNA: TGCGCCAGCGCCTTCGAGCCGGGCTATGGCTACACCTTC.